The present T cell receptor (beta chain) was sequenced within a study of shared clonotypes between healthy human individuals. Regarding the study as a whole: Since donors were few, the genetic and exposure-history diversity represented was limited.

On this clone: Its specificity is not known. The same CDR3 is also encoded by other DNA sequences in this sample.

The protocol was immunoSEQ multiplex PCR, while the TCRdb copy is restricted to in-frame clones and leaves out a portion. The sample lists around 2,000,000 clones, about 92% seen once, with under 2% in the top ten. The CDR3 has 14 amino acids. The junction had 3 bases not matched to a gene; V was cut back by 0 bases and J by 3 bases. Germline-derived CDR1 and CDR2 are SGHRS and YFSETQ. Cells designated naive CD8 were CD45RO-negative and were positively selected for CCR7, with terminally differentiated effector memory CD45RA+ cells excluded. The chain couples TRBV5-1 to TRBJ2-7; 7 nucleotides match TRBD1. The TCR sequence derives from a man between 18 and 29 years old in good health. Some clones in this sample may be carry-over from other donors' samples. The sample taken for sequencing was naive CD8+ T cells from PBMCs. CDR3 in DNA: TGCGCCAGCAGCTTGGGGGACAGAGACTACGAGCAGTACTTC. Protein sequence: CASSLGDRDYEQYF.